The 20 T cell receptor beta chains listed next were all sequenced from one sample in a study of CD8 T cells in ankylosing spondylitis. TCRdb itself ran the 5' RACE reads through MiXCR, one entry per CDR3 protein. The data contain a few hundred thousand distinct CDR3 sequences, under 25% of them seen just once; the ten biggest clones take up about 3.5%. Sequencing was done on a sample of blood, either unsorted or a sorted T cell fraction (not recorded which). These receptors came from a female donor with ankylosing spondylitis or in good health (not recorded which).

The chain employs TRBV7-2 and TRBJ2-3, with 7 nucleotides matching TRBD2. The CDR3 sequence is 15 residues long. Per germline, CDR1 SGHTA and CDR2 FQGNSA. The V gene end was trimmed by 5 bases and the J gene end by 0 bases; junction bases not matched to a gene: 5. This CDR3 reads CASSPWTSSTDTQYF. As DNA, the CDR3 is TGTGCCAGCAGCCCCTGGACTAGTAGCACAGATACGCAGTATTTT.

This clonotype was seen only a few times. This chain joins TRBV3-1 and TRBJ2-5; D uncertain. This CDR3 comprises 16 residues. Per the germline V gene, CDR1 is LGHDT and CDR2 is YNNKEL (reference sequence). Between the trimmed V and J ends, which lost 4 bases and 5 bases, there was a span of 20 bases. The CDR3 is CASSLLETPRRETQYF. The CDR3 DNA sequence: TGTGCCAGCAGCCTACTCGAGACTCCCCGCCGGGAGACCCAGTACTTC.

This clonotype was seen many times. The V gene is TRBV6-1, the J gene TRBJ2-1; TRBD2 might be the D (5 bases). Per the germline V gene, CDR1 is MNHNS and CDR2 is SASEGT. Trimming left V 6 bases short and J 6 bases short, with 18 bases between. The CDR3 covers 15 residues. CDR3 region: CASSRSTDAGNEQFF. The DNA of the CDR3 is TGTGCCAGCAGCCGCAGCACGGACGCGGGCAATGAGCAGTTCTTC.

This chain connects TRBV20-1 to TRBJ2-2; 9 nucleotides agree with TRBD2. CDR1 is DFQATT, CDR2 SNEGSKA, per germline (reference sequence). V shed 3 bases, J shed 7 bases, and the junction held 3 bases outside the gene matches. The CDR3 consists of 13 residues. The chain's CDR3 is CSARPSGVGELFF. In DNA form, the CDR3 reads TGCAGTGCTAGGCCTAGCGGGGTCGGGGAGCTGTTTTTT.

V gene TRBV20-1 combines with J gene TRBJ2-3, with D possibly matching TRBD2 (6 bases). This CDR3 has 15 residues. The germline V gene encodes CDR1 DFQATT and CDR2 SNEGSKA (reference sequence). Trimming removed 5 bases from V and 0 bases from J, with 15 bases in between. CDR3 DNA sequence: TGCAGTGCTCCGGGAGCCGAGGGTAGCACAGATACGCAGTATTTT. It encodes CSAPGAEGSTDTQYF.

This clonotype came up a few times. V usage is TRBV29-1 and J usage is TRBJ1-1; the D gene is possibly TRBD1 (5 bases). The germline CDR1 and CDR2 sequences are SQVTM and ANQGSEA. CDR3 length: 13 residues. The germline V and J ends were trimmed by 0 bases and 6 bases, with 11 bases remaining between them. The CDR3 sequence is CSVEEGGRAEAFF. The CDR3 coding sequence is TGCAGCGTTGAAGAAGGCGGCAGGGCTGAAGCTTTCTTT. The full variable domain, in which reference TRBV29-1 and TRBJ1-1 provide the parts outside the CDR3, is SAVISQKPSRDICQRGTSLTIQCQVDSQVTMMFWYRQQPGQSLTLIATANQGSEATYESGFVIDKFPISRPNLTFSTLTVSNMSPEDSSIYLCSVEEGGRAEAFFGQGTRLTVV.

V is TRBV27 and J is TRBJ2-7, with 8 bases aligning to TRBD2. V lost 5 bases and J lost 2; bases outside the gene matches: 11. The CDR3 spans 16 residues. CDR1 is MNHEY and CDR2 is SMNVEV in the germline V gene (reference sequence). CDR3 region: CASSKRGGRDPYEQYF. The CDR3 nucleotides read TGTGCCAGCAGTAAACGCGGGGGGCGGGATCCCTACGAGCAGTACTTC.

This clonotype came up many times. J is TRBJ2-7 and V is TRBV29-1, with 8 bases aligning to TRBD1. Looked up from germline, CDR1 is SQVTM and CDR2 is ANQGSEA. The trim removed 6 bases at V and 3 bases at J, leaving 4 bases unmatched. This CDR3 region has 12 residues. Here the CDR3 reads CSVWDRIYEQYF. The CDR3 DNA follows: TGCAGCGTCTGGGACAGGATCTACGAGCAGTACTTC.

This clonotype was seen a few times. This chain uses TRBV7-2 with TRBJ2-3; possibly TRBD2 for D (6 bases). The CDR3 is 12 amino acids. The germline V gene encodes CDR1 SGHTA and CDR2 FQGNSA. Trimming removed 4 bases at V and 13 bases at J, with 15 bases between. The chain's CDR3 is CASSYGLQQEYF. In DNA form, the CDR3 reads TGTGCCAGCAGCTACGGACTACAGCAGGAGTATTTT.

This clonotype has ten or more counts. The rearrangement joins TRBV12-3 or TRBV12-4 to TRBJ2-1; 10 bases fit TRBD1. The trim removed 5 bases at V and 8 bases at J, leaving 9 bases unmatched. The CDR3 spans 15 residues. The CDR3 nucleotides are TGTGCCAGCAGTCGTCGACAGGGGGCCGACCATGAGCAGTTCTTC. Translated: CASSRRQGADHEQFF.

In this sample, this clonotype turned up many times. The J gene is TRBJ2-1, the V gene TRBV12-3 or TRBV12-4; a possible D gene is TRBD2 (7 bases). Deletions cut 3 bases from V and 7 bases from J, with 13 bases between. The CDR3 covers 14 residues. The chain's CDR3 is CASSLWEGENEQFF. Written as DNA, the CDR3 is TGTGCCAGCAGTTTGTGGGAGGGGGAAAATGAGCAGTTCTTC.

This rearrangement joins TRBV3-1 to TRBJ2-2; no clear D. V was pared by 1 base and J by 6 bases, with 3 bases between. The CDR3 extends over 12 amino acids. Germline V gives CDR1 LGHDT, CDR2 YNNKEL (reference sequence). The CDR3 nucleotides are TGTGCCAGCAGCCAAGCACCCGGGGAGCTGTTTTTT. Its protein is CASSQAPGELFF.

This clonotype was seen more than once but under ten times. V usage is TRBV9 and J usage is TRBJ2-1, with 7 bases fitting TRBD1. V shed 4 bases, J shed 2 bases, and the junction held 6 bases outside the gene matches. Germline values: CDR1 SGDLS, CDR2 YYNGEE. The CDR3 is 15 amino acids. In DNA form, the CDR3 reads TGTGCCAGCAGCCCCAGGGACAGAGCCTACAATGAGCAGTTCTTC. Protein product: CASSPRDRAYNEQFF.

This clonotype showed up just a few times. This chain connects TRBV20-1 to TRBJ1-2; no reliable D call. In germline, CDR1 is DFQATT, CDR2 SNEGSKA (reference sequence). This CDR3 is built from 12 residues. V lost 6 bases and J lost 0, with 8 bases in between. The CDR3 loop reads CSARAANYGYTF. In DNA, the CDR3 is TGCAGTGCCCGGGCAGCTAACTATGGCTACACCTTC.

V gene TRBV6-2 or TRBV6-3 combines with J gene TRBJ1-6; D unclear. Trimming took 8 bases from V and 5 from J, leaving 7 bases between them. The germline V gene encodes CDR1 MNHEY and CDR2 SVGEGT. CDR3 length equals 12 residues. CDR3 nucleotide sequence: TGTGCCAGCTCCCGGAATAATTCACCCCTCCACTTT. Translation gives CASSRNNSPLHF.

This chain joins TRBV29-1 and TRBJ1-1; D is possibly TRBD1 (5 bases). The V and J ends lost 4 bases and 5 bases respectively, with 17 bases between them. Germline assignment: CDR1 SQVTM and CDR2 ANQGSEA. CDR3 size: 14 residues. The CDR3 DNA is TGCAGCGTTGCAGGACGTTTTGGGGCAACTGAAGCTTTCTTT. Amino acid sequence: CSVAGRFGATEAFF.

The J gene is TRBJ2-1, the V gene TRBV14; 13 bases fit TRBD2. The germline V gene encodes CDR1 SGHDN and CDR2 FVKESK. The length of the CDR3 is 16 residues. J gave up 9 bases and V 4 bases, and 9 bases lay outside the gene matches. CDR3: CASSPRLAGGGSEQFF. In DNA form, the CDR3 reads TGTGCCAGCAGCCCCCGACTAGCGGGAGGAGGGAGTGAGCAGTTCTTC. The full variable domain, its missing parts supplied by reference TRBV14 and TRBJ2-1, is EAGVTQFPSHSVIEKGQTVTLRCDPISGHDNLYWYRRVMGKEIKFLLHFVKESKQDESGMPNNRFLAERTGGTYSTLKVQPAELEDSGVYFCASSPRLAGGGSEQFFGPGTRLTVL.

CDR3 sequence: CASSVSGTGDDEQFF. Here the CDR3 DNA reads TGTGCCAGCAGCGTTTCCGGGACAGGGGACGATGAGCAGTTCTTC. This rearrangement joins TRBV5-6 to TRBJ2-1, with 10 bases matching TRBD1. Germline V gene sequence: CDR1 SGHDT, CDR2 YYEEEE. This CDR3 comprises 15 residues. With 4 bases clipped from V and 8 bases from J, the junction kept 9 bases outside the gene matches.

This clonotype was counted between two and nine times. This sequence joins TRBV20-1 and TRBJ1-1; 7 bases fit TRBD1. Germline CDR1 DFQATT, CDR2 SNEGSKA (reference sequence). This CDR3 has 14 amino acids. The V segment lost 3 bases and the J segment 4 bases; nucleotides outside the gene matches: 8. This chain's CDR3 is CSASLTGFRTEAFF. The CDR3 nucleotides are TGCAGTGCTAGCCTGACAGGGTTCCGCACTGAAGCTTTCTTT.

The sample holds a few counts of this clonotype. This rearrangement joins TRBV7-9 to TRBJ1-1, with D perhaps TRBD1 (5 bases). The CDR3 loop spans 13 amino acids. V was shortened by 2 bases and J by 5 bases, with 9 bases between the two germline ends. Germline lookup yields CDR1 SEHNR and CDR2 FQNEAQ (reference sequence). The CDR3 loop reads CASSLKAGTEAFF. CDR3 coding DNA: TGTGCCAGCAGCTTAAAGGCAGGGACTGAAGCTTTCTTT.